These T cell receptor beta chains were read from a single sample in a study of T cells in Graves' hyperthyroidism and ophthalmopathy. One entry per CDR3 protein, called by TCRdb with MiXCR from the multiplex PCR reads. Of 450,000 to 600,000 distinct CDR3 sequences in the sample, about 14% are singletons; the top ten hold approximately 15%. The sample comprised blood. The receptor set was obtained from a woman in her thirties or forties with Graves' hyperthyroidism. Both conserved end residues are part of each CDR3. Clone size appears in some rows only: once, few, many, or a class for an expanded clone.

v_call	clone_size	cdr3_aa
TRBV10-3	few	CATRTSGSIYEQYF
TRBV5-5	-	CASRTDRPGAEAFF
TRBV12-3/TRBV12-4	many	CASSETPGQGLSNKETQYF
TRBV27	-	CATQDGQGPNEQFF
TRBV4-1	-	CASSQDPGRKAFF
TRBV20-1	-	CSATTGMGEKLFF
TRBV2	many	CASSTAGQGDYEQYF
TRBV9	-	CASSDGLVSVETQYF
TRBV28	many	CASSLFGRNEQFF
TRBV11-2	many	CASSPRLDPSYEQYF
TRBV29-1	many	CSVGTSGAYEQYF
TRBV28	-	CASSLGTGNYDGYTF
TRBV9	few	CASSPTWGGEGEKLFF
TRBV10-3	few	CAIKGQLAYEQYF
TRBV29-1	many	CSAYRATAGPETQYF
TRBV20-1	-	CSAPPEGPFYGYTF
TRBV11-1	many	CASSLAMNTEAFF
TRBV7-9	many	CASSYGTEAFF
TRBV11-2	many	CASSSNGAVEQYF
TRBV29-1	-	CSVEEGLFYNEQFF
TRBV6-1	many	CASNGLGSYNEQFF
TRBV28	-	CASKTGTGDAEQYF
TRBV20-1	many	CSALTGGRADTQYF
TRBV5-1	few	CASSPDRSGELFF
TRBV24-1	-	CATSDSGTASSPLHF
TRBV27	many	CASSINRDAEAFF
TRBV7-6	few	CASSLAGLVPSTDTQYF
TRBV29-1	few	CSVAQQGSEKLFF
TRBV20-1	-	CSARGFRRDYEQYF
TRBV20-1	many	CSASGDSKGGYTF
TRBV3-1	many	CASSHRDRANTEAFF